This T cell receptor beta chain was captured by sequencing in a study of CD8 T cells in Susac syndrome. Study-level information: Patients with Susac syndrome were therapy-naive, taking corticosteroids, with some also receiving intravenous immunoglobulin, or taking intravenous immunoglobulin alone at the time their blood was drawn.

While CD8+ and CD4+ T cells were isolated negatively, TEMRA cells were enriched by FACS. Whole-study findings and limits: Clonal expansion was missing from Susac syndrome CD4+ T cell repertoires.

V lost 1 base to trimming and J lost 4 bases; unmatched junction nucleotides: 3. The CDR3 contains 15 residues. Germline V CDR1 and CDR2: SGHAT, FQNNGV. As concerns this clonotype: Its target is unknown.

Reverse transcription used roughly 0.5 to 1 ug RNA and random hexamers. Amplification of TCR beta CDR3 by immunoSEQ multiplex PCR spanned 54 Vbeta and 13 Jbeta. TCRdb recomputed calls from the immunoSEQ multiplex PCR reads with MiXCR, one row per CDR3 protein. The table includes 150,000 to 200,000 distinct CDR3 sequences, roughly 90% detected once. The sequenced sample consisted of CD4+ T cells from PBMCs. The rearrangement links TRBV11-2 to TRBJ2-5, with 10 positions matching TRBD1. This receptor was obtained from a human donor with Susac syndrome. CDR3: CASSLGGQGRETQYF. In nucleotides, the CDR3 is TGTGCCAGCAGCTTAGGGGGACAGGGGAGAGAGACCCAGTACTTC.